The 11 T cell receptor beta chains reported below all come from one sample, sequenced in a study of vaccination and CD4 T cells after COVID-19. Treatment indicated: roughly 10-day PBMC culture with coronavirus spike peptide pools or control peptides (ViraFEST assay). Cultured CD4+ T cells had their DNA profiled by the Oncomine TCR Beta short-read assay. TCRdb reprocessed the PCR reads with MiXCR, giving one entry per CDR3 protein. Seen here are around 21,000 distinct CDR3 sequences, around half observed once, and the top ten hold around 7%. Antigens of these TCRs are unknown. The specimen sequenced was CD4+ T cells from blood, cultured in vitro. Every receptor here comes from a human donor who had recovered from COVID-19.

This clonotype was seen a handful of times. V is TRBV5-4 and J is TRBJ1-2, with D possibly matching TRBD1 (5 bases). Deletions cut 4 bases from V and 5 bases from J, with 9 bases between. This CDR3 comprises 12 residues. The V gene's germline CDR1 is SGHNT and CDR2 YYREEE (reference sequence). The CDR3 nucleotides read TGTGCCAGCAGCCCCCGGGGGTATGGCTACACCTTC. This sequence encodes CASSPRGYGYTF.

In this sample, this clonotype turned up a few times. CDR3 amino acids: CASSEGEGITEAFF. CDR3 nucleotide sequence: TGTGCCAGCAGTGAAGGAGAGGGGATCACTGAAGCTTTCTTT. The chain links TRBV2 to TRBJ1-1, with a weak D call TRBD1 (5 bases). Germline V gene sequence: CDR1 SNHLY, CDR2 FYNNEI. The CDR3 loop spans 14 amino acids. Trimming stripped 1 base from V and 4 bases from J, with 10 bases between.

The V call is TRBV6-1, the J call TRBJ2-7; D is unclear. This CDR3 is 13 amino acids long. Trimming took 5 bases from V and 8 from J, leaving 16 bases between them. Germline lookup yields CDR1 MNHNS and CDR2 SASEGT. DNA for the CDR3: TGTGCCAGCAGTCCTTTAGGGTTTACGCAGCAGTACTTC. Translating gives CASSPLGFTQQYF.

This clonotype has only a few counts. This sequence joins TRBV20-1 and TRBJ1-5, with D tentatively TRBD1 (5 bases). The CDR3 totals 15 residues. Germline loops: CDR1 DFQATT, CDR2 SNEGSKA (reference sequence). Trimming shortened V by 1 base and J by 2 bases, and 12 bases separated the two germline ends. CDR3 sequence: CSARVGGMGNQPQHF. The CDR3 DNA reads as TGCAGTGCTAGAGTGGGGGGGATGGGCAATCAGCCCCAGCATTTT.

This clonotype was found a few times. The chain recombines TRBV7-2 with TRBJ2-7; 9 bases align to TRBD1. V shed 2 bases, J shed 6 bases, and the junction held 2 bases outside the gene matches. The CDR3 totals 13 residues. The germline CDR1 and CDR2 sequences are SGHTA and FQGNSA. The CDR3 coding sequence is TGTGCCAGCAGCTTAAGGGACAGGGCCGAGCAGTACTTC. Translating it yields CASSLRDRAEQYF.

This chain connects TRBV19 to TRBJ2-5; 13 nucleotides align to TRBD2. From germline, CDR1 is LNHDA and CDR2 SQIVND (reference sequence). The CDR3 has 16 residues. V gave up 1 base and J gave up 1 base; unmatched junction bases: 0. CDR3 amino acids: CASSIGLAGGQETQYF. The DNA of the CDR3 is TGTGCCAGTAGTATAGGACTAGCGGGGGGCCAAGAGACCCAGTACTTC.

This clonotype was recorded only once. The rearrangement uses TRBV5-1 and TRBJ2-2, with unresolved D. The CDR3 is made up of 14 amino acids. V lost 6 bases and J lost 1, with 10 bases in between. Germline values: CDR1 SGHRS, CDR2 YFSETQ. The CDR3: CASKWTVNTGELFF. In DNA form, the CDR3 reads TGCGCCAGCAAGTGGACGGTGAACACCGGGGAGCTGTTTTTT.

This sequence joins TRBV2 and TRBJ2-7; 11 bases are a match to TRBD1. This CDR3 has 16 residues. V shed 1 base, J shed 7 bases, and the junction held 9 bases outside the gene matches. CDR1 is SNHLY and CDR2 is FYNNEI in the germline V gene. This CDR3 reads CASSEVFGQGAQEQYF. The CDR3 DNA reads as TGTGCCAGCAGTGAAGTCTTTGGACAGGGGGCGCAGGAGCAGTACTTC.

V usage is TRBV2 and J usage is TRBJ2-7; 12 nucleotides agree with TRBD2. Germline CDR1 is SNHLY and CDR2 is FYNNEI. The CDR3 runs to 15 residues. The junction had 6 bases not matched to a gene; V was cut back by 6 bases and J by 3 bases. In DNA, the CDR3 is TGTGCCAGCAGCCTAGGGACTAGCGGGCTCTACGAGCAGTACTTC. Amino acid sequence: CASSLGTSGLYEQYF. The full variable domain, its missing parts supplied by reference TRBV2 and TRBJ2-7, is EPEVTQTPSHQVTQMGQEVILRCVPISNHLYFYWYRQILGQKVEFLVSFYNNEISEKSEIFDDQFSVERPDGSNFTLKIRSTKLEDSAMYFCASSLGTSGLYEQYFGPGTRLTVT.

The rearrangement uses TRBV27 and TRBJ1-1; D call uncertain. CDR1 and CDR2 from the germline V gene are MNHEY and SMNVEV (reference sequence). The CDR3 consists of 13 residues. With 3 bases removed from V and 7 bases from J, the gap between germline ends came to 12 bases. CDR3 residues: CASSFRPALEAFF. The CDR3 DNA sequence: TGTGCCAGCAGTTTTCGACCGGCCCTTGAAGCTTTCTTT.

The chain recombines TRBV30 with TRBJ1-5; perhaps TRBD1 as D (6 bases). Trimming cost V 1 base and J 1 base, with 14 bases left between them. The germline gives CDR1 GTSNPN, CDR2 SVGIG (reference sequence). This CDR3 has 16 amino acids. Here the CDR3 reads CAWSDRRGASNQPQHF. DNA for the CDR3: TGTGCCTGGAGTGACCGACGGGGGGCGAGCAATCAGCCCCAGCATTTT.